These 16 T cell receptor beta chains were all obtained from the same sample, sequenced in a study of CD8+ T cells in alopecia areata. Extracted RNA was reverse transcribed into cDNA, the sequencing template. Sequencing used immunoSEQ multiplex PCR; TCRdb keeps in-frame clones, though not all of them. The sample lists around 110,000 clones, about 83% occurring once. Documented treatment: oral pan-JAK inhibitor, 5-10 mg twice daily. Specimen: CD8+ T cells sorted from blood, collected at week 24, from a patient treated with tofacitinib. The receptors here all came from a human donor with alopecia areata.

The chain couples TRBV2 to TRBJ2-4; D may match TRBD1 or TRBD2 (5 bases each). With 1 base removed from V and 8 bases from J, the gap between germline ends came to 12 bases. Germline V CDR1 and CDR2: SNHLY, FYNNEI. The CDR3 is 14 residues long. CDR3 DNA sequence: TGTGCCAGCAGTGAAGGGGCAGGGAGCCACATTCAGTACTTC. It codes for CASSEGAGSHIQYF.

The V gene is TRBV7-9, the J gene TRBJ2-7; tentative D call: TRBD2 (5 bases). Germline V gene data show CDR1 as SEHNR and CDR2 as FQNEAQ (reference sequence). The length of the CDR3 is 15 residues. Trimming took off 5 bases at V and 4 bases at J, with 18 bases between the two ends. CDR3 sequence: CASSPRGLVGYEQYF. In DNA form, the CDR3 reads TGTGCCAGCAGCCCCCGCGGGCTAGTGGGTTACGAGCAGTACTTC. The entire variable domain, with the rest obtained from reference TRBV7-9 and TRBJ2-7, is as follows: DTGVSQNPRHKITKRGQNVTFRCDPISEHNRLYWYRQTLGQGPEFLTYFQNEAQLEKSRLLSDRFSAERPKGSFSTLEIQRTEQGDSAMYLCASSPRGLVGYEQYFGPGTRLTVT.

The genes are TRBV11-2 and TRBJ2-1, with TRBD2 matching over 8 bases. This CDR3 comprises 15 residues. Germline lookup yields CDR1 SGHAT and CDR2 FQNNGV. V dropped 3 bases and J dropped 3; count of bases not matched to a gene: 4. CDR3 bases: TGTGCCAGCAGCTTTGGGACTAGTCGCTACAATGAGCAGTTCTTC. Encoded protein: CASSFGTSRYNEQFF.

This clone occurred a few times. The chain recombines TRBV7-4 with TRBJ1-1, with D uncertain. Trimming removed 5 bases at V and 0 bases at J, with 7 bases between. This CDR3 region has 13 residues. Germline V lookup: CDR1 SGHVT, CDR2 SQSDAQ. The CDR3, as DNA: TGTGCCAGCAGCGCTCGGATGAACACTGAAGCTTTCTTT. Its translation: CASSARMNTEAFF. The variable domain in full, with the rest retrieved from reference TRBV7-4 and TRBJ1-1, is GAGVSQSPRYKVAKRGRDVALRCDSISGHVTLYWYRQTLGQGSEVLTYSQSDAQRDKSGRPSGRFSAERPERSVSTLKIQRTEQGDSAVYLCASSARMNTEAFFGQGTRLTVV.

The J gene is TRBJ2-6, the V gene TRBV19; maybe TRBD1 (6 bases). Germline CDR1 is LNHDA and CDR2 is SQIVND (reference sequence). This CDR3 contains 16 residues. V was cut by 5 bases and J by 0 bases, with 11 bases left in between. This CDR3 is CASSLRGSSGANVLTF. The CDR3 DNA reads TGTGCCAGTAGTTTGAGGGGGAGCTCTGGGGCCAACGTCCTGACTTTC.

V gene TRBV30 combines with J gene TRBJ2-7; D perhaps matches TRBD2 (5 bases). Trimming took off 4 bases at V and 0 bases at J, with 10 bases between the two ends. The germline CDR1 and CDR2 sequences are GTSNPN and SVGIG (reference sequence). The CDR3 is made up of 13 amino acids. Here the CDR3 DNA reads TGTGCCTGGATAGAGGGATCCTCCTACGAGCAGTACTTC. This gives the protein CAWIEGSSYEQYF. Using reference TRBV30 and TRBJ2-7 for the parts outside the CDR3, the full variable domain is SQTIHQWPATLVQPVGSPLSLECTVEGTSNPNLYWYRQAAGRGLQLLFYSVGIGQISSEVPQNLSASRPQDRQFILSSKKLLLSDSGFYLCAWIEGSSYEQYFGPGTRLTVT.

In its sample, this clone was seen once. This sequence joins TRBV4-3 and TRBJ1-2, with D hard to call. Deletions cut 0 bases from V and 0 bases from J, with 17 bases between. The V gene's germline CDR1 is LGHNA and CDR2 YSLEER. There are 18 residues in the CDR3. The CDR3 sequence: CASSQDGSGRTANYGYTF. CDR3 nucleotides: TGCGCCAGCAGCCAAGATGGGAGTGGCAGGACCGCTAACTATGGCTACACCTTC.

The chain couples TRBV7-3 to TRBJ2-1, with a tentative D call TRBD2 (6 bases). Trimming shortened V by 4 bases and J by 8 bases, and 12 bases separated the two germline ends. The germline V gene encodes CDR1 SGHTA and CDR2 FQGTGA. This CDR3 region has 13 residues. CDR3 nucleotide sequence: TGTGCCAGCAGCTACGGGACTGGAGATGAGCAGTTCTTC. Its protein product is CASSYGTGDEQFF.

The V and J genes are TRBV27 and TRBJ2-7; the D call may be TRBD1 or TRBD2 (6 bases each). Germline V lookup: CDR1 MNHEY, CDR2 SMNVEV (reference sequence). The CDR3 loop spans 15 amino acids. V lost 0 bases and J 3 bases, leaving 12 bases between the germline ends. This chain's CDR3 is CASSLSWGANYEQYF. The CDR3 DNA reads TGTGCCAGCAGTTTATCGTGGGGGGCAAACTACGAGCAGTACTTC.

This sequence joins TRBV29-1 and TRBJ1-1; the D is unclear. CDR3 length equals 14 residues. Per germline, CDR1 SQVTM and CDR2 ANQGSEA. Between the trimmed V and J ends, which lost 7 bases and 5 bases, there was a span of 20 bases. CDR3 DNA sequence: TGCAGCGCCCGCCCCGGCGGCAGTTTTACTGAAGCTTTCTTT. This sequence encodes CSARPGGSFTEAFF.

This chain joins TRBV7-8 and TRBJ2-3; TRBD1 aligns across 8 bases. The CDR3 extends over 16 amino acids. The J segment lost 3 bases and the V segment lost 5 bases, leaving 10 bases of the junction unmatched. In germline, CDR1 is SGHVS, CDR2 FQNEAQ. In DNA, the CDR3 is TGTGCCAGCAGCGGCAGGACAGGGCACGAGACAGATACGCAGTATTTT. Translating it yields CASSGRTGHETDTQYF.

Here the CDR3 reads CASSFLDSEQYF. CDR3 bases: TGTGCCAGCAGTTTCCTGGACAGTGAGCAGTACTTC. The chain couples TRBV27 to TRBJ2-7; TRBD1 might be the D (6 bases). Germline assignment: CDR1 MNHEY and CDR2 SMNVEV (reference sequence). The CDR3 has 12 amino acids. Trimming removed 3 bases from V and 7 bases from J, with 10 bases in between.

The chain is built from TRBV13 and TRBJ2-3, with D perhaps matching TRBD1 (5 bases). The CDR3 consists of 16 residues. The germline CDR1 and CDR2 sequences are PRHDT and FYEKMQ (reference sequence). The V and J ends lost 4 bases and 2 bases respectively, with 16 bases between them. CDR3 sequence: CASSYTSGWHTDTQYF. The CDR3, as DNA: TGTGCCAGCAGCTACACCTCAGGGTGGCACACAGATACGCAGTATTTT.

The rearrangement links TRBV4-3 to TRBJ1-4; D unclear. The CDR3 contains 16 residues. Germline-derived CDR1 and CDR2 are LGHNA and YSLEER. V lost 4 bases and J lost 12, with 24 bases in between. This chain's CDR3 is CASSPHSRVGTMELFF. The CDR3 bases are TGCGCCAGCAGCCCGCACAGTCGGGTCGGTACTATGGAACTGTTTTTT.

As regards this clone: This CDR3 is also generated by other DNA sequences in the sample. The chain has TRBV7-9 and TRBJ2-7; D might be TRBD1 (5 bases). Germline CDR1 reads SEHNR; CDR2 reads FQNEAQ (reference sequence). V was pared by 4 bases and J by 1 base, with 8 bases between. The CDR3 loop spans 13 amino acids. CDR3 amino acids: CASSSDSSYEQYF. The CDR3 bases are TGTGCCAGCAGCTCCGACAGTTCCTACGAGCAGTACTTC.

This sequence joins TRBV5-1 and TRBJ2-7; the D is unclear. The germline V gene encodes CDR1 SGHRS and CDR2 YFSETQ. Trimming shortened V by 3 bases and J by 5 bases, and 15 bases separated the two germline ends. The CDR3 sequence is 14 residues long. The CDR3 loop reads CASSSTDSPDEQYF. CDR3 DNA sequence: TGCGCCAGCAGCTCAACTGACTCTCCCGACGAGCAGTACTTC.